This TCR beta chain was recorded in a study of Graves' ophthalmopathy and Graves' hyperthyroidism. General study results and limits: The authors also found most expanded thyroid clonotypes above 0.001 frequency in blood.

Orbital computed tomography, thyroid ultrasound, TRAb, serum thyroxine and clinical symptoms formed the basis of diagnosis. This CDR3 comprises 15 residues. Per germline, CDR1 ENHRY and CDR2 SYGVKD. V dropped 4 bases and J dropped 4 bases, with 17 bases sitting between them. As the template, RNA transcripts were used to amplify TCR beta CDR3 regions. In the first round, RT-PCR was carried out with HTBI primers, and a multiplex PCR formed the second round. TCRdb re-called the multiplex PCR reads with MiXCR, one entry per CDR3 protein. The sample records about 700,000 distinct CDR3 sequences, approximately 40% being singletons. This clonotype was detected ten times or more. Its cognate antigen is unknown.

The TCR sequence derives from an adult man with Graves' ophthalmopathy. The gene calls are TRBV10-3 and TRBJ2-7; D tentatively fits TRBD1 or TRBD2 (6 bases each). The sequenced sample consisted of peripheral blood. CDR3 sequence (DNA): TGTGCCATCAGTGCGGGGGCACCGACCTATTACGAGCAGTACTTC. Its translation is CAISAGAPTYYEQYF.